Listed below are T cell receptor beta chains from one sample, sequenced in a study of OX40 agonist ivuxolimab in advanced cancers. TCRdb's copy holds only in-frame clones and misses some; the assay was immunoSEQ multiplex PCR. The sample has tens of thousands of clones, approximately 90% seen once. Material: CD4+ or CD8+ T cells sorted from blood, obtained in a trial of the OX40 agonist ivuxolimab. The receptors were gathered from an adult with an advanced solid tumor such as melanoma, head and neck, liver or kidney cancer. CDR3s include the opening cysteine and the closing phenylalanine or tryptophan. The D gene is left open where the match is weak. Clone sizes are given selectively: once, few, many, or a class where the clone is expanded.

DNA: TGTGCCAGCAGGACACCGGGACCACCACACAATGAGCAGTTCTTC; CDR3: CASRTPGPPHNEQFF; size: .; D: .; J: TRBJ2-1; V: TRBV2
DNA: TGTGCCAGCAGTGAAGGGGCAGGGCAGCCCCAGCATTTT; CDR3: CASSEGAGQPQHF; size: .; D: .; J: TRBJ1-5; V: TRBV28
DNA: TGTGCCAGCAGCGACAGGGACGACTACGAGCAGTACTTC; CDR3: CASSDRDDYEQYF; size: .; D: TRBD1; J: TRBJ2-7; V: TRBV7-9
DNA: TGTGCCAGCAGTCCACCGGGACTGTCCTACGAGCAGTACTTC; CDR3: CASSPPGLSYEQYF; size: .; D: .; J: TRBJ2-7; V: TRBV6-6
DNA: TGTGCCAGCAGTTTGGTAGCGGGAGAGTGGTACGAGCAGTACTTC; CDR3: CASSLVAGEWYEQYF; size: .; D: TRBD2; J: TRBJ2-7; V: TRBV27
DNA: TGTGCCAGCTCACCACCGTGGGTAGTTTTGAACACTGAAGCTTTCTTT; CDR3: CASSPPWVVLNTEAFF; size: once; D: .; J: TRBJ1-1; V: TRBV18
DNA: TGTGCCAGCGCGGACTCCTACAATGAGCAGTTCTTC; CDR3: CASADSYNEQFF; size: medium-sized; D: .; J: TRBJ2-1; V: TRBV2
DNA: TGTGCCAGCAGTTACCGACAGGGGACCCCAGGGACCCAGTACTTC; CDR3: CASSYRQGTPGTQYF; size: .; D: TRBD1; J: TRBJ2-5; V: TRBV6-5
DNA: TGTGCCAGCAGCCATTTCAGCGGGAAAGCCAATGAGCAGTTCTTC; CDR3: CASSHFSGKANEQFF; size: .; D: TRBD2; J: TRBJ2-1; V: TRBV11-2
DNA: TGTGCCAGCAGCTTGGGGGCTACTAGCAATCAGCCCCAGCATTTT; CDR3: CASSLGATSNQPQHF; size: .; D: .; J: TRBJ1-5; V: TRBV5-6
DNA: TGTGCCAGCAGTTTCGTTCCCGGGACCGCTCCCCCAACTAATGAAAAACTGTTTTTT; CDR3: CASSFVPGTAPPTNEKLFF; size: .; D: .; J: TRBJ1-4; V: TRBV27
DNA: TGTGCCAGTGGCAACATTGGACTAGCGGGAGAGCATGAGCAGTTCTTC; CDR3: CASGNIGLAGEHEQFF; size: once; D: TRBD2; J: TRBJ2-1; V: TRBV19
DNA: TGTGCCAGCAGTTTGGGGGCCACAGATACGCAGTATTTT; CDR3: CASSLGATDTQYF; size: .; D: .; J: TRBJ2-3; V: TRBV28
DNA: TGTGCCAGCAGCTTTTTTCCGGGACAGGGAGGCTACGAGCAGTACTTC; CDR3: CASSFFPGQGGYEQYF; size: .; D: TRBD1; J: TRBJ2-7; V: TRBV7-2
DNA: TGTGCCAGCAGCCTTCTAGGGGACACAGATACGCAGTATTTT; CDR3: CASSLLGDTDTQYF; size: .; D: .; J: TRBJ2-3; V: TRBV7-3
DNA: TGTGCCAGCAGTGGATTTATACAGGGGCCAACAGAAGCTTTCTTT; CDR3: CASSGFIQGPTEAFF; size: .; D: TRBD1; J: TRBJ1-1; V: TRBV6-5
DNA: TGTGCCAGCAGTGAACTAGTTGGACCCGGGGGATCCCAGCATTTT; CDR3: CASSELVGPGGSQHF; size: .; D: .; J: TRBJ1-5; V: TRBV6-1
DNA: TGTGCCAGCAGCTGGGCCGGGGAGCTGTTTTTT; CDR3: CASSWAGELFF; size: .; D: .; J: TRBJ2-2; V: TRBV7-8
DNA: TGTGCCAGCAGCTTGGCCGGGACAGGGACAGAGCCCCAGCATTTT; CDR3: CASSLAGTGTEPQHF; size: .; D: TRBD1; J: TRBJ1-5; V: TRBV5-6
DNA: TGTGCCAGCAGCCCACAACCAACCGACGGGTACGAGCAGTACTTC; CDR3: CASSPQPTDGYEQYF; size: once; D: .; J: TRBJ2-7; V: TRBV7-9
DNA: TGTGCCAGCAGTTACTCGACGGACGTTTCCTACGAGCAGTACTTC; CDR3: CASSYSTDVSYEQYF; size: .; D: .; J: TRBJ2-7; V: TRBV6-5